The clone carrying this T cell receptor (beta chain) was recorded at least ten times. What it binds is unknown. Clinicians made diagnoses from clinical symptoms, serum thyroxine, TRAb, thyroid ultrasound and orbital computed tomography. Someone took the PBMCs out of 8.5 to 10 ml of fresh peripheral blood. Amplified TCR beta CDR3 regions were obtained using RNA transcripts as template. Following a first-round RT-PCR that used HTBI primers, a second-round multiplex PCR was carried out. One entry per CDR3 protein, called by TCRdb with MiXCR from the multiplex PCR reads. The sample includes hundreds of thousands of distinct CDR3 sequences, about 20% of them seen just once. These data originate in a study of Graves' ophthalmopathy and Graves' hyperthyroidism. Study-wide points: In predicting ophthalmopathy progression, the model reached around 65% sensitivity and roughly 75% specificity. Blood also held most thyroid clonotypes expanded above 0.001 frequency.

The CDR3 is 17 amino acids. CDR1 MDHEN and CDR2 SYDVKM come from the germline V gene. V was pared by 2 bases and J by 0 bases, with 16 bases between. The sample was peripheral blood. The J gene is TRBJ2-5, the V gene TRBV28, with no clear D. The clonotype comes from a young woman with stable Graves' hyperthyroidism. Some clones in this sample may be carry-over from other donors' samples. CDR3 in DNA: TGTGCCAGCAGTTTAGGTTTCAGAAGTTTAAACCAAGAGACCCAGTACTTC. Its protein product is CASSLGFRSLNQETQYF.